What follows is one TCR beta chain and its context. V trimming: 4 bases; J trimming: 4 bases; junction bases outside the gene matches: 10. The CDR3 is 16 amino acids. Per the germline V gene, CDR1 is SGDLS and CDR2 is YYNGEE. RNA totalling roughly 0.45 to 1 ug underwent reverse transcription with random hexamers. TCRdb used MiXCR to reprocess the immunoSEQ multiplex PCR reads, holding one entry per CDR3 protein. The repertoire has about 180,000 distinct CDR3 sequences, about 93% of them found once; the top ten carry approximately 0.099%. The authors sequenced TCR beta from blood CD8+ and CD4+ T cells. The source of the sample is a study of CD8 T cells in Susac syndrome.

The TCR comes from a human donor with Susac syndrome. The chain has TRBV9 and TRBJ2-5; TRBD1 agrees at 10 bases. Sequencing input: CD4+ T cells from PBMCs. CDR3 in amino acids: CASSPSGQGVIETQYF. CDR3 in DNA: TGTGCCAGCAGCCCTAGCGGACAGGGGGTTATAGAGACCCAGTACTTC.